Given below is one TCR beta chain in context. These data belong to a study of blood T cell repertoires in COVID-19. Study summary: From T cells, B-cell-depleted T cells, or PBMCs came the material, which was cDNA or gDNA.

Enrolment of Seattle patients took place during active infection, and they were followed longitudinally. Repertoires were generated with immunoSEQ multiplex PCR, while TCRdb's copy carries only in-frame clones and drops some. The sample lists more than 300,000 clones; 88% were seen once. Germline values: CDR1 MDHEN, CDR2 SYDVKM. There are 13 residues in the CDR3. The germline V and J ends were trimmed by 7 bases and 0 bases, with 9 bases remaining between them. The sample taken for sequencing was peripheral blood. This chain connects TRBV28 to TRBJ1-1, with D possibly being TRBD1 (5 bases). The source of this sequence is a woman in her seventies with COVID-19, enrolled during active disease. CDR3 in DNA: TGTGCCAGCAAGGGGTTTTTGAACACTGAAGCTTTCTTT. It codes for CASKGFLNTEAFF.